This T cell receptor (beta chain) was sequenced during a study of regulatory T cells in long-lasting Graves disease. Overall study results and limits: Persistent cases favored TRBV28, TRBJ1-2 and TRBJ2-5.

Described time point: newly diagnosed GD, antithyroid drugs for less than 3 months. PBMC RNA served as the TCR library source. This clonotype was picked up many times. Antigen unknown. The germline V and J ends were trimmed by 1 base and 2 bases, with 12 bases remaining between them. The CDR3 sequence is 15 residues long. Per the germline V gene, CDR1 is MNHNS and CDR2 is SASEGT. In building TCR beta libraries, iRepertoire HTBI primers were used together with Arm-PCR of CDR3 regions. MiXCR, run by TCRdb on the multiplex PCR reads, gives a single entry per CDR3 protein. The table lists 380,000 or so distinct CDR3 sequences, about a sixth of them singletons. The same data also contributed to another study, on T cells in Graves' hyperthyroidism and ophthalmopathy.

Sequences were derived from peripheral blood mononuclear cells (PBMCs), sampled at new diagnosis, from a patient treated with antithyroid drugs. The J gene is TRBJ2-7, the V gene TRBV6-1; D is uncertain. The clonotype originates from a woman aged 18-29 years with Graves disease. DNA of the CDR3: TGTGCCAGCAGTGAAGTTCCGTCCCTCCCCTACGAGCAGTACTTC. As protein: CASSEVPSLPYEQYF.